The 13 T cell receptor beta chains listed next were all sequenced from one sample in a study of cytomegalovirus exposure and HLA in healthy donors. The table came from immunoSEQ multiplex PCR; TCRdb's copy has only in-frame clones and leaves some out. The table lists around 130,000 clones, about nine tenths of them singletons. The sequencing sample was made of PBMCs. The receptors come from a man in his thirties or forties in good health and CMV-seronegative.

The gene calls are TRBV7-9 and TRBJ1-1; D is perhaps TRBD1 (5 bases). This CDR3 has 13 residues. Trimming shortened V by 6 bases and J by 1 base, and 9 bases separated the two germline ends. Per the germline V gene, CDR1 is SEHNR and CDR2 is FQNEAQ (reference sequence). DNA of the CDR3: TGTGCCAGCAGGTCACAGGCGAACACTGAAGCTTTCTTT. Translating it yields CASRSQANTEAFF. Variable domain in full (rest from reference TRBV7-9 and TRBJ1-1): DTGVSQNPRHKITKRGQNVTFRCDPISEHNRLYWYRQTLGQGPEFLTYFQNEAQLEKSRLLSDRFSAERPKGSFSTLEIQRTEQGDSAMYLCASRSQANTEAFFGQGTRLTVV.

The rearrangement links TRBV7-8 to TRBJ2-7; D is unclear. From germline, CDR1 is SGHVS and CDR2 FQNEAQ. This CDR3 comprises 15 residues. V shed 4 bases and J shed 2 bases, with 15 bases lying between them. The CDR3 sequence: CASSSGAWSTYEQYF. The CDR3 nucleotides read TGTGCCAGCAGCTCCGGCGCATGGAGTACCTACGAGCAGTACTTC.

The chain has TRBV4-2 and TRBJ1-6, with 7 nucleotides matching TRBD1. The trim removed 5 bases at V and 3 bases at J, leaving 16 bases unmatched. Per the germline V gene, CDR1 is LGHNA and CDR2 is YNFKEQ. The CDR3 totals 19 residues. The CDR3 loop is CASSAQTWTGTSYNSPLHF. The CDR3 coding sequence is TGTGCCAGCAGCGCACAAACCTGGACAGGAACTAGCTATAATTCACCCCTCCACTTT.

The chain is built from TRBV4-1 and TRBJ1-4, with D unresolved. Germline V gives CDR1 MGHRA, CDR2 YSYEKL. V was clipped by 0 bases and J by 10 bases, with 6 bases between them. This CDR3 is 12 amino acids long. This CDR3 is CASSQEGVKLFF. The CDR3 DNA reads TGCGCCAGCAGCCAAGAGGGCGTAAAACTGTTTTTT.

The chain is built from TRBV28 and TRBJ2-1; 9 bases are shared with TRBD2. This CDR3 is built from 14 residues. The junction had 4 bases not matched to a gene; V was cut back by 5 bases and J by 5 bases. Germline-derived CDR1 and CDR2 are MDHEN and SYDVKM. The CDR3 sequence: CASSQLAGHNEQFF. DNA of the CDR3: TGTGCCAGCAGTCAACTAGCGGGCCACAATGAGCAGTTCTTC. Drawing the rest from reference TRBV28 and TRBJ2-1, the complete variable domain is DVKVTQSSRYLVKRTGEKVFLECVQDMDHENMFWYRQDPGLGLRLIYFSYDVKMKEKGDIPEGYSVSREKKERFSLILESASTNQTSMYLCASSQLAGHNEQFFGPGTRLTVL.

The chain couples TRBV5-1 to TRBJ2-5, with 9 bases identical to TRBD2. This CDR3 region has 16 residues. Germline loops: CDR1 SGHRS, CDR2 YFSETQ. The V segment lost 4 bases and the J segment 1 base; nucleotides outside the gene matches: 8. The CDR3 reads CASSGNLAGAQETQYF. CDR3 nucleotide sequence: TGCGCCAGCAGCGGAAACTTAGCGGGGGCCCAAGAGACCCAGTACTTC. The full variable domain, with the rest looked up from reference TRBV5-1 and TRBJ2-5, is KAGVTQTPRYLIKTRGQQVTLSCSPISGHRSVSWYQQTPGQGLQFLFEYFSETQRNKGNFPGRFSGRQFSNSRSEMNVSTLELGDSALYLCASSGNLAGAQETQYFGPGTRLLVL.

J is TRBJ2-7 and V is TRBV23-1, with D possibly TRBD1 on 6 matching bases. TRBV23-1 has ORF status, its function being uncertain. The CDR3 covers 15 residues. Trimming removed 4 bases from V and 6 bases from J, with 19 bases in between. The CDR3 coding sequence is TGCGCCAGCAGTCGAATCCTTCAACAGGGCGGCGAGCAGTACTTC. It codes for CASSRILQQGGEQYF.

A few counts support this clone. The chain uses TRBV7-9 and TRBJ1-2, with 7 bases fitting TRBD1. After removal of 5 bases from V and 6 bases from J, the junction contained 9 bases not matched to a gene. The CDR3 runs 14 residues. CDR1 and CDR2 (germline): SEHNR, FQNEAQ (reference sequence). CDR3 residues: CASSPRTGEDGYTF. CDR3 bases: TGTGCCAGCAGCCCACGGACAGGTGAAGATGGCTACACCTTC.

This rearrangement joins TRBV19 to TRBJ1-2; tentative D call: TRBD1 (5 bases). V was shortened by 7 bases and J by 6 bases, with 27 bases between the two germline ends. CDR3 length: 17 amino acids. Germline V CDR1 and CDR2: LNHDA, SQIVND (reference sequence). The DNA for the CDR3 is TGTGCCAGTACCGAAGCCACCCGGCGGGGGGTGTGGAATGGCTACACCTTC. Translated, it gives CASTEATRRGVWNGYTF.

This clone was found a few times. The chain joins TRBV7-2 to TRBJ2-1; D uncertain. The CDR3 runs to 13 residues. Germline lookup yields CDR1 SGHTA and CDR2 FQGNSA. V was cut by 5 bases and J by 6 bases, with 11 bases left in between. The CDR3 coding sequence is TGTGCCAGCAGCCTCCAACTCCGCAATGAGCAGTTCTTC. Its protein is CASSLQLRNEQFF.

CDR3 sequence (DNA): TGTGCCAGCAGCCCAAAACCATCTACAGGGCCCTCTGGAAACACCATATATTTT. This translates into CASSPKPSTGPSGNTIYF. The rearrangement joins TRBV5-6 to TRBJ1-3; TRBD1 is a possible D gene (6 bases). The germline CDR1 and CDR2 sequences are SGHDT and YYEEEE. The CDR3 consists of 18 residues. Trimming pared 4 bases from V and 0 bases from J, leaving 20 bases between.

The rearrangement uses TRBV20-1 and TRBJ1-2; D remains ambiguous. Germline lookup yields CDR1 DFQATT and CDR2 SNEGSKA (reference sequence). The CDR3 has 11 residues. V was clipped by 6 bases and J by 4 bases, with 9 bases between them. In DNA, the CDR3 is TGCAGTGCCCCCCCCTCCTATGGCTACACCTTC. Translating gives CSAPPSYGYTF.

The chain is built from TRBV7-6 and TRBJ2-5, with D tentatively TRBD2 (5 bases). The CDR3 consists of 12 residues. Germline V CDR1 and CDR2: SGHVS, FNYEAQ. Trimming stripped 3 bases from V and 5 bases from J, with 7 bases between. The CDR3 region is CASSLSGETQYF. The CDR3 DNA is TGTGCCAGCAGCTTGTCGGGGGAGACCCAGTACTTC.